The 27 T cell receptor beta chains reported below all come from one sample, sequenced in a study of radiotherapy plus CTLA-4 blockade in lung cancer. Sequencing used immunoSEQ multiplex PCR; TCRdb keeps in-frame clones, though not all of them. This sample carries under 65,000 clones, 77% of them seen once, and the ten largest clones take 2% to 3%. The sequences come from peripheral blood, collected from a patient treated with radiotherapy plus ipilimumab. The receptors originated from a human donor with non-small cell lung cancer whose response to radiotherapy plus ipilimumab could not be evaluated.

The rearrangement joins TRBV7-9 to TRBJ1-4; D might be TRBD1 (5 bases). Germline lookup yields CDR1 SEHNR and CDR2 FQNEAQ (reference sequence). This CDR3 contains 15 residues. Trimming stripped 5 bases from V and 7 bases from J, with 17 bases between. The CDR3 DNA reads TGTGCCAGCAGCGGCGATTGGGCAGGGATTGAAAAACTGTTTTTT. Protein product: CASSGDWAGIEKLFF.

As for this clone: This CDR3 is also generated by other DNA sequences in the sample. The chain joins TRBV5-6 to TRBJ2-6; D call uncertain. The CDR3 is 15 residues long. The germline V gene has CDR1 SGHDT and CDR2 YYEEEE. V was cut by 0 bases and J by 1 base, with 5 bases left in between. The CDR3 here is CASSLGQSGANVLTF. CDR3 in DNA: TGTGCCAGCAGCTTGGGTCAGTCTGGGGCCAACGTCCTGACTTTC.

The V gene is TRBV11-2, the J gene TRBJ1-4; D is uncertain. Deletions cut 1 base from V and 0 bases from J, with 9 bases between. The CDR3 runs to 16 residues. Germline V gives CDR1 SGHAT, CDR2 FQNNGV. CDR3 loop: CASSLVASATNEKLFF. CDR3 coding DNA: TGTGCCAGCAGCTTAGTAGCCAGTGCAACTAATGAAAAACTGTTTTTT.

The chain combines TRBV4-3 with TRBJ1-5; no clear D. V was clipped by 5 bases and J by 3 bases, with 8 bases between them. The CDR3 runs to 13 residues. Germline V gene lookup returns CDR1 LGHNA and CDR2 YSLEER. CDR3 region: CASSAEVNQPQHF. Here the CDR3 DNA reads TGCGCCAGCAGCGCGGAAGTCAATCAGCCCCAGCATTTT.

The V gene is TRBV7-9, the J gene TRBJ2-1; weak D call: TRBD2 (5 bases). The CDR3 extends over 12 amino acids. Between the trimmed V and J ends, which lost 5 bases and 9 bases, there was a span of 11 bases. Germline CDR1 SEHNR, CDR2 FQNEAQ (reference sequence). CDR3 loop: CASSRTSFEQFF. CDR3 DNA: TGTGCCAGCAGCCGGACTTCTTTTGAGCAGTTCTTC.

J is TRBJ2-3 and V is TRBV27; 7 nucleotides line up with TRBD2. Germline trimming cut 5 bases from V and 2 bases from J; bases unmatched to any gene: 13. The length of the CDR3 is 17 residues. Germline CDR1 and CDR2: MNHEY and SMNVEV (reference sequence). The CDR3 loop is CASSPSLAESFTDTQYF. CDR3 DNA sequence: TGTGCCAGCAGTCCATCCCTAGCGGAATCCTTCACAGATACGCAGTATTTT.

V gene TRBV18 combines with J gene TRBJ1-3; D remains ambiguous. The CDR3 contains 14 residues. Germline V lookup: CDR1 KGHSH, CDR2 LQKENI. With 6 bases removed from V and 0 bases from J, the gap between germline ends came to 9 bases. CDR3 bases: TGTGCCAGCTCGCTAGCCAGCTCTGGAAACACCATATATTTT. It is translated as CASSLASSGNTIYF. Filled out from reference TRBV18 and TRBJ1-3, the complete variable domain reads NAGVMQNPRHLVRRRGQEARLRCSPMKGHSHVYWYRQLPEEGLKFMVYLQKENIIDESGMPKERFSAEFPKEGPSILRIQQVVRGDSAAYFCASSLASSGNTIYFGEGSWLTVV.

The rearrangement links TRBV20-1 to TRBJ2-1; D perhaps matches TRBD1 (6 bases). V dropped 3 bases and J dropped 12 bases, with 12 bases sitting between them. The CDR3 has 11 amino acids. In germline, CDR1 is DFQATT, CDR2 SNEGSKA (reference sequence). The CDR3 DNA reads as TGCAGTGCTAGGGGCGACAGGTGGCAGTTCTTC. Residues: CSARGDRWQFF.

The chain employs TRBV6-5 and TRBJ2-5, with D tentatively TRBD1 (6 bases). The CDR3 length is 14 residues. V dropped 5 bases and J dropped 1 base, with 11 bases sitting between them. Germline V gene data show CDR1 as MNHEY and CDR2 as SVGAGI. The CDR3 DNA reads TGTGCCAGCAGTCGATGGACAGTCCAAGAGACCCAGTACTTC. Its protein is CASSRWTVQETQYF.

This clone was observed a handful of times. This chain uses TRBV28 with TRBJ2-3, with D perhaps TRBD1 (6 bases). CDR3 size: 16 residues. Germline values: CDR1 MDHEN, CDR2 SYDVKM. The ends were cut back, 7 bases at V and 5 bases at J, with 22 bases in the middle. The CDR3 protein is CASITPPGAAQDTQYF. CDR3 DNA: TGTGCCAGCATTACCCCCCCAGGGGCGGCCCAAGATACGCAGTATTTT.

The chain uses TRBV18 and TRBJ1-2; D may be TRBD1 (6 bases). In germline, CDR1 is KGHSH, CDR2 LQKENI. V was trimmed by 8 bases and J by 6 bases, leaving 19 bases between them. The CDR3 is made up of 14 amino acids. This chain's CDR3 is CASTTGGAGDGYTF. The CDR3 coding sequence is TGTGCCAGCACAACGGGGGGGGCCGGTGATGGCTACACCTTC.

There are a few counts of this clone. This chain links TRBV7-3 with TRBJ1-1; D possibly corresponds to TRBD1 (5 bases). Deletions cut 0 bases from V and 0 bases from J, with 11 bases between. This CDR3 has 16 amino acids. Germline CDR1 is SGHTA and CDR2 is FQGTGA. CDR3 region: CASSLTPGLMNTEAFF. In nucleotides, the CDR3 is TGTGCCAGCAGCTTAACCCCGGGACTGATGAACACTGAAGCTTTCTTT.

The rearrangement joins TRBV28 to TRBJ2-6; unclear D gene. The CDR3 is 14 residues long. V lost 3 bases and J 2 bases, leaving 5 bases between the germline ends. Germline V gene sequence: CDR1 MDHEN, CDR2 SYDVKM. In DNA, the CDR3 is TGTGCCAGCAGTTTTAATACTGGGGCCAACGTCCTGACTTTC. Amino acid sequence: CASSFNTGANVLTF.

The genes are TRBV4-2 and TRBJ2-5; 7 positions agree with TRBD1. The tail of the sequence fits TRBJ2-7 better, so the J call may be wrong. Germline V CDR1 and CDR2: LGHNA, YNFKEQ. The CDR3 consists of 14 residues. CDR3 sequence (DNA): TGTGCCAGCAGCCCCCGGGACAGATACTACGAGCAGTACTTC. Encoded protein: CASSPRDRYYEQYF.

The CDR3 is CASSLLGAGYGYTF. The CDR3, as DNA: TGTGCCAGCAGCTTATTGGGGGCAGGCTATGGCTACACCTTC. The chain carries TRBV13 and TRBJ1-2; D perhaps matches TRBD1 (6 bases). CDR1 and CDR2 from the germline V gene are PRHDT and FYEKMQ (reference sequence). This CDR3 is 14 amino acids long. Trimming left V 2 bases short and J 4 bases short, with 11 bases between.

This clone is medium-sized within its sample. The CDR3 reads CASSPSGSPNEKLFF. The CDR3 coding sequence is TGTGCCAGCAGCCCTAGTGGTAGTCCCAATGAAAAACTGTTTTTT. The J gene is TRBJ1-4, the V gene TRBV2; D gene unclear. V shed 6 bases and J shed 5 bases, with 16 bases lying between them. Germline CDR1 and CDR2: SNHLY and FYNNEI. The CDR3 sequence is 15 residues long.

The chain is built from TRBV4-3 and TRBJ2-7; possibly TRBD2 for D (5 bases). V was pared by 1 base and J by 3 bases, with 10 bases between. CDR3 length: 14 residues. CDR1 and CDR2 (germline): LGHNA, YSLEER. Here the CDR3 DNA reads TGCGCCAGCAGCCAAGCGGTGGCGGGCTACGAGCAGTACTTC. Amino acids: CASSQAVAGYEQYF.

The chain uses TRBV29-1 and TRBJ2-7; 12 bases fit TRBD1. This CDR3 is built from 15 residues. Germline assignment: CDR1 SQVTM and CDR2 ANQGSEA. V trimming: 3 bases; J trimming: 3 bases; junction bases outside the gene matches: 6. The CDR3 region is CSVDRGQGAYYEQYF. For the CDR3, the DNA is TGCAGCGTTGATAGGGGACAGGGGGCTTACTACGAGCAGTACTTC.

This clone came up a few times. The chain couples TRBV28 to TRBJ2-1; no reliable D call. CDR1 is MDHEN, CDR2 SYDVKM, per germline. The CDR3 contains 11 residues. Trimming removed 5 bases from V and 9 bases from J, with 8 bases in between. The CDR3 loop is CASSPTGEQFF. The CDR3 region has the DNA TGTGCCAGCAGTCCTACGGGTGAGCAGTTCTTC.

The V gene is TRBV7-6, the J gene TRBJ1-1; D unresolved. Germline CDR1 and CDR2: SGHVS and FNYEAQ. The CDR3 runs 13 residues. With 5 bases removed from V and 1 base from J, the gap between germline ends came to 8 bases. CDR3 region: CASSRGRNTEAFF. The CDR3, as DNA: TGTGCCAGCAGCCGAGGCCGGAACACTGAAGCTTTCTTT.

This sequence joins TRBV6-1 and TRBJ1-1; TRBD1 aligns across 10 bases. This CDR3 is built from 14 residues. CDR1 is MNHNS, CDR2 SASEGT, per germline. With 6 bases clipped from V and 2 bases from J, the junction kept 3 bases outside the gene matches. In DNA, the CDR3 is TGTGCCAGCAGGGGACAGGGGACTAACACTGAAGCTTTCTTT. Its translation: CASRGQGTNTEAFF.

This clone ranks as medium-sized. The gene calls are TRBV6-6 and TRBJ1-5; D remains unclear. Trimming cost V 0 bases and J 9 bases, with 6 bases left between them. Germline loops: CDR1 MNHNY, CDR2 SVGAGI (reference sequence). The CDR3 sequence is 12 residues long. DNA of the CDR3: TGTGCCAGCAGTTACTCTGCGGGGCCCCAGCATTTT. Amino acids: CASSYSAGPQHF.

This clone was observed a handful of times. This chain links TRBV29-1 with TRBJ2-1; tentative D call: TRBD2 (6 bases). There are 12 residues in the CDR3. Trimming pared 8 bases from V and 9 bases from J, leaving 17 bases between. In germline, CDR1 is SQVTM, CDR2 ANQGSEA. Here the CDR3 DNA reads TGCAGCCTGGTGTCTAGCGTCACTGAGCAGTTCTTC. Translated: CSLVSSVTEQFF.

V and J are TRBV9 and TRBJ2-5; TRBD2 is a possible D gene (6 bases). TRBJ2-7 matches the DNA end more closely, so the J call is doubtful. CDR3 length: 15 residues. Germline CDR1 reads SGDLS; CDR2 reads YYNGEE. This chain's CDR3 is CACRDFPLSSYEQYF. The CDR3 DNA reads as TGTGCCTGCCGGGACTTCCCTCTGAGTTCCTACGAGCAGTACTTC.

The gene calls are TRBV19 and TRBJ2-2, with 11 bases aligning to TRBD1. The germline CDR1 and CDR2 sequences are LNHDA and SQIVND (reference sequence). J lost 6 bases, V lost 6 bases, and 3 bases had no gene match. This CDR3 is 14 amino acids long. As DNA, the CDR3 is TGTGCCAGTAGATCGGGACAGGGGGCCGGGGAGCTGTTTTTT. As protein: CASRSGQGAGELFF.

The chain is built from TRBV7-2 and TRBJ1-3, with D possibly matching TRBD1 (6 bases). The length of the CDR3 is 13 residues. Trimming removed 11 bases at V and 2 bases at J, with 13 bases between. Germline values: CDR1 SGHTA, CDR2 FQGNSA. The CDR3 here is CAAAEGAGNTIYF. The DNA of the CDR3 is TGTGCCGCGGCTGAGGGGGCTGGAAACACCATATATTTT.

The rearrangement joins TRBV6-4 to TRBJ2-7, with 10 bases fitting TRBD1. The CDR3 loop spans 18 amino acids. Germline V lookup: CDR1 MRHNA, CDR2 SNTAGT. Losses at the gene ends were 2 bases for V and 0 bases for J; bases not matched to a gene: 10. As DNA, the CDR3 is TGTGCCAGCAGTGACCCCGATTACGACAGGGGGCCCTCCTACGAGCAGTACTTC. Protein product: CASSDPDYDRGPSYEQYF.